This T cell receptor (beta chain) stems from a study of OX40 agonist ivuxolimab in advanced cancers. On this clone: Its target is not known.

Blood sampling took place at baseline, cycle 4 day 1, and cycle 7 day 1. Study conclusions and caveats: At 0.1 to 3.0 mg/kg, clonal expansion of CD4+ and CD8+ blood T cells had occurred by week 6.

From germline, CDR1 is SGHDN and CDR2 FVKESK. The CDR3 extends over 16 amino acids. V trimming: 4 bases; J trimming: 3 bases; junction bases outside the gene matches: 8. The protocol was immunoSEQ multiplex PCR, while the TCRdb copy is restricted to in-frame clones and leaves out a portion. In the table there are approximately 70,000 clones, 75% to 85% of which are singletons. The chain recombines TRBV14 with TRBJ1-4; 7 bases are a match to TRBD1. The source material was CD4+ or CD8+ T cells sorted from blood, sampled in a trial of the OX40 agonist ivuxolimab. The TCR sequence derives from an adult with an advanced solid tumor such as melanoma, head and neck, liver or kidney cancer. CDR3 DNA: TGTGCCAGCAGCCTCAGGGGGAGAGGGGCTAATGAAAAACTGTTTTTT. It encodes CASSLRGRGANEKLFF.